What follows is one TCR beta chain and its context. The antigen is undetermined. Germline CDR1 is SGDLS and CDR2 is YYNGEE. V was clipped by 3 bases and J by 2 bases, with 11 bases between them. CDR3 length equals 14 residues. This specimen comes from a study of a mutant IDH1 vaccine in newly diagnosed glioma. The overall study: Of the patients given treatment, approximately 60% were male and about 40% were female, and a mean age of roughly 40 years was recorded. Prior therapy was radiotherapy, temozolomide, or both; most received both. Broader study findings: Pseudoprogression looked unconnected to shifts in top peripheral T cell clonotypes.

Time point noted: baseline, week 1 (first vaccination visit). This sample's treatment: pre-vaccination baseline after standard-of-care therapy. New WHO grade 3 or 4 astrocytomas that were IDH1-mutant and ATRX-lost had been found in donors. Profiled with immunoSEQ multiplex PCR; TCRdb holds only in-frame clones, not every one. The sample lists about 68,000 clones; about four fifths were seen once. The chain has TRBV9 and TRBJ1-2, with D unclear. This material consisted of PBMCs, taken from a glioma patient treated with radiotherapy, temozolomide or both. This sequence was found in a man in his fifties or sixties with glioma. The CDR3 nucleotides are TGTGCCAGCAGCGCAGGTGACCTAAACTATGGCTACACCTTC. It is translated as CASSAGDLNYGYTF. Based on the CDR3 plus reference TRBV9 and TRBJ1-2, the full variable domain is DSGVTQTPKHLITATGQRVTLRCSPRSGDLSVYWYQQSLDQGLQFLIQYYNGEERAKGNILERFSAQQFPDLHSELNLSSLELGDSALYFCASSAGDLNYGYTFGSGTRLTVV.